This is a list of T cell receptor beta chains from one sample in a study of T-cell memory formation after mild COVID-19. TCRdb recomputed calls from the 5' RACE reads with MiXCR, one row per CDR3 protein. There are about 150,000 distinct CDR3 sequences in the sample; 6% occur only once, and about 2% lies in the top ten. Input material: PBMCs or a T cell subset sorted from them (not recorded which). Receptors were obtained from an adult woman who had mild COVID-19 (a few samples of this study predate the infection). Cell type and time point are not known. Each CDR3 is given with its conserved first and last residue. Fields, in order: D gene, V gene, J gene, clone size, CDR3 length, CDR3 DNA, CDR3 protein. The D gene is left open where the match is weak. Not every row has a clone size; where given, it reads once, few, many or a size class.

d_gene: TRBD2
v_gene: TRBV9
j_gene: TRBJ2-7
abundance: many
len: 17
CDR3nt: TGTGCCAGCAGCAACCGGGGCCGGAGCGGGAGTCCTGACGAGCAGTACTTC
CDR3aa: CASSNRGRSGSPDEQYF

d_gene: -
v_gene: TRBV11-3
j_gene: TRBJ2-7
abundance: many
len: 14
CDR3nt: TGTGCCAGCAGCCTCGGGACTCGCCGCTACGAGCAGTACTTC
CDR3aa: CASSLGTRRYEQYF

d_gene: TRBD2
v_gene: TRBV7-2
j_gene: TRBJ2-7
abundance: many
len: 15
CDR3nt: TGTGCCAGCAGCCGGGTCAGCGGGGACCGCTACGAGCAGTACTTC
CDR3aa: CASSRVSGDRYEQYF

d_gene: -
v_gene: TRBV2
j_gene: TRBJ2-7
abundance: -
len: 11
CDR3nt: TGTGCCAGCAGTGAAGCGCGCGAGCAGTACTTC
CDR3aa: CASSEAREQYF

d_gene: TRBD1
v_gene: TRBV11-2
j_gene: TRBJ2-3
abundance: -
len: 14
CDR3nt: TGTGCCAGCAGCCTGGGACAGTACACAGATACGCAGTATTTT
CDR3aa: CASSLGQYTDTQYF

d_gene: TRBD1
v_gene: TRBV5-1
j_gene: TRBJ2-1
abundance: many
len: 14
CDR3nt: TGCGCCAGCAGCGTGCCCGGGACAGAGGCTGAGCAGTTCTTC
CDR3aa: CASSVPGTEAEQFF

d_gene: -
v_gene: TRBV4-3
j_gene: TRBJ1-1
abundance: many
len: 15
CDR3nt: TGCGCCAGCAGCCGCACCAGGGATGCGAACACTGAAGCTTTCTTT
CDR3aa: CASSRTRDANTEAFF

d_gene: -
v_gene: TRBV5-1
j_gene: TRBJ2-3
abundance: many
len: 13
CDR3nt: TGCGCCAGCAGAATAGACTCCACAGATACGCAGTATTTT
CDR3aa: CASRIDSTDTQYF

d_gene: -
v_gene: TRBV3-1
j_gene: TRBJ2-2
abundance: few
len: 14
CDR3nt: TGTGCCAGCAGCCAAGTTTCAGGGCCCGGGGAGCTGTTTTTT
CDR3aa: CASSQVSGPGELFF

d_gene: -
v_gene: TRBV29-1
j_gene: TRBJ1-2
abundance: many
len: 14
CDR3nt: TGCAGCGTTACGGCTCCCCCGGCGAACTATGGCTACACCTTC
CDR3aa: CSVTAPPANYGYTF

d_gene: TRBD2
v_gene: TRBV5-1
j_gene: TRBJ2-1
abundance: many
len: 16
CDR3nt: TGCGCCAGCAGCCTTGGGGGTAGCGGGTCCTACAATGAGCAGTTCTTC
CDR3aa: CASSLGGSGSYNEQFF

d_gene: TRBD2
v_gene: TRBV7-3
j_gene: TRBJ2-1
abundance: many
len: 16
CDR3nt: TGTGCCAGCAGCTTTGTAGGGACTAGATTATCGCATGAGCAGTTCTTC
CDR3aa: CASSFVGTRLSHEQFF

d_gene: -
v_gene: TRBV12-3/TRBV12-4
j_gene: TRBJ2-1
abundance: -
len: 16
CDR3nt: TGTGCCAGCAGTTTTCCGGCGGGGACGAACGACAATGAGCAGTTCTTC
CDR3aa: CASSFPAGTNDNEQFF

d_gene: -
v_gene: TRBV7-3
j_gene: TRBJ2-1
abundance: many
len: 15
CDR3nt: TGTGCCAGCAGCCTCGGAGGAGGGGGGTACAATGAGCAGTTCTTC
CDR3aa: CASSLGGGGYNEQFF

d_gene: TRBD2
v_gene: TRBV12-3/TRBV12-4
j_gene: TRBJ2-7
abundance: -
len: 19
CDR3nt: TGTGCCAGCAGTCCCCCTCAGCGGGGCCTAAGTCCCAAGTCCTACGAGCAGTACTTC
CDR3aa: CASSPPQRGLSPKSYEQYF